This T cell receptor (beta chain) was found in a study of shared clonotypes between healthy human individuals. Study-level information: The study enrolled a couple of women and three men aged 18 to 49.

It was at deep level that the assay was run. Using immunoSEQ multiplex PCR, the repertoire was profiled, and TCRdb retains in-frame clones only, with some absent. The sample yields about 79,000 clones, 50% to 70% seen once. Per the germline V gene, CDR1 is MNHNS and CDR2 is SASEGT. V lost 3 bases, J lost 6 bases, and 9 bases lay in between. This CDR3 has 13 residues. The study enrolled healthy HIV-negative adults without recent acute infections or vaccinations as donors. Pooled CD45RO+ cells and CCR7-negative CD45RA+ TemRA cells made up CD8 memory. This receptor was taken from a young man in good health. The sample consisted of memory CD8+ T cells sorted from blood. Subset given: CD45RO+ cells pooled with CCR7-negative TemRA cells. The V call is TRBV6-1, the J call TRBJ1-5; TRBD1 is a possible D gene (6 bases). CDR3 residues: CASSDPGAQPQHF. The CDR3 coding sequence is TGTGCCAGCAGTGACCCAGGGGCTCAGCCCCAGCATTTT.